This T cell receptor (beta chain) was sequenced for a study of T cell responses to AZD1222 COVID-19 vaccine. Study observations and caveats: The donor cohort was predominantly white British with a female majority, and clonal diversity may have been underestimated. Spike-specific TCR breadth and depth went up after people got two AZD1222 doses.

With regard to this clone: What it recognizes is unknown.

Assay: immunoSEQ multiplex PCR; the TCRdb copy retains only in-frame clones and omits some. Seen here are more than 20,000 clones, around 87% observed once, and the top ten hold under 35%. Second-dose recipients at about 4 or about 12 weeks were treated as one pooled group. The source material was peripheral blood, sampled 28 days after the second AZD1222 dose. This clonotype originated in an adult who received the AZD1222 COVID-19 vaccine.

The CDR3 DNA is TGTGCCAGCAGCTATAGCGATAGCACAGATACGCAGTATTTT. It specifies CASSYSDSTDTQYF. The chain carries TRBV6-6 and TRBJ2-3; possible D gene TRBD2, 5 bases. Germline CDR1 MNHNY, CDR2 SVGAGI (reference sequence). The CDR3 has 14 residues. The V end lost 6 bases, the J end lost 0 bases, and 10 bases lay between the germline ends.